These 2 T cell receptor beta chains were all obtained from the same sample, sequenced in a study of shared clonotypes between healthy human individuals. TCRdb keeps only in-frame clones here, not all; method: immunoSEQ multiplex PCR. In the table there are roughly 2 million clones, roughly 95% of which are singletons. Naivety among CD8 cells was defined by CD45RO negativity and positive CCR7 selection, thereby excluding terminally differentiated effector memory CD45RA+ cells. The sequencing input was naive CD8+ T cells sorted from blood. The source of these receptors is a man aged 18 to 30 in good health.

The gene calls are TRBV30 and TRBJ2-2, with D possibly being TRBD2 (5 bases). Between the trimmed V and J ends, which lost 4 bases and 5 bases, there was a span of 11 bases. Looked up from germline, CDR1 is GTSNPN and CDR2 is SVGIG (reference sequence). The CDR3 is 13 residues long. The CDR3, as DNA: TGTGCCTGGACCCCACGGGGAACCGGGGAGCTGTTTTTT. It is translated as CAWTPRGTGELFF.

The CDR3 DNA sequence: TGCGCCAGCAGCCAAGGGTCGATCCGGGGGCGCATAGACACCGGGGAGCTGTTTTTT. Its translation: CASSQGSIRGRIDTGELFF. The genes are TRBV4-1 and TRBJ2-2, with D perhaps TRBD1 or TRBD2 (6 bases each). CDR1 is MGHRA, CDR2 YSYEKL, per germline. CDR3 length: 19 amino acids. V lost 1 base to trimming and J lost 3 bases, with 21 bases between them.